This paragraph reports one T cell receptor beta chain. The antigen it recognizes is unknown. Qualities for individual bases were not recorded, and no much larger clone is one base off. This specimen comes from a study of CD49a tissue-resident CD8 T cells in human skin (dated by TCRdb to between 2016 and 2019). As for the study more broadly: Tissue-resident memory CD8+ T cell subsets in human skin, defined by CD49a, CD69 and CD103 expression, were examined in the study.

V is reduced by 5 bases and J by 4 bases, leaving a spacing of 14 bases between them. Its CDR3 holds 14 amino acids, cysteine through phenylalanine. CDR3 DNA is the only sequence kept; it has 42 bases, read in frame from the first base. As encoded in the germline V gene (reference sequence), CDR1 is LNHDA while CDR2 is SQIVND. In sorted CD8+ T cells obtained from the blood, dermis and epidermis of about 5 healthy donors, TCR beta CDR3 regions were analysed. All TCR-sequenced donors were healthy individuals, and each provided both blood and skin samples. Sorting was used to isolate CD8+ T cell populations ahead of TCR beta sequencing. Libraries were built with the immunoSEQ multiplex PCR assay. From the authors' description of their analysis: Across the sorted blood, dermal and epidermal CD8+ T cell populations, TCR V beta family usage frequencies were compared. This immuneACCESS table, as held by TCRdb, lists in-frame sequences with V and J called but not all clones. Of the missing ones, under half trace to an unresolved V gene in checked studies; the others have no known cause. V, J and clone size were drawn from that table, and D and trimming were deduced from the DNA. The sample contains about 1,500 clones, roughly three fifths of them found a single time. Jointly, the top ten make up approximately 30% of the sample.

Specimen: CLA- CD8+ effector memory T cells sorted from blood. The chain couples TRBV19 to TRBJ1-2, with an unclear D gene assignment. This sequence was found in a human donor in good health. The sequenced DNA is TGTGCCAGTAGTCCCGGCGGGGTCTCCTATGGCTACACCTTC. Its amino acids are CASSPGGVSYGYTF.